The rows below give T cell receptor beta chains drawn from one sample of a study of blood T cell repertoires in COVID-19. Clones were read by immunoSEQ multiplex PCR, and TCRdb kept only the in-frame ones, dropping some. The profile shows 260,000 or so clones, 83% of them singletons. Source material: peripheral blood. All receptors derive from an elderly man with acute or convalescent COVID-19. Each CDR3 is given with its conserved first and last residue. The D gene is left open where the match is weak. Some rows have no size entry. The others give once, few or many, or a class for an expanded clone.

abundance	v_gene	len	j_gene	d_gene	CDR3aa	CDR3nt
NA	TRBV7-6	14	TRBJ1-6	NA	CASSHGQNNSPLHF	TGTGCCAGCAGCCACGGACAGAATAATTCACCCCTCCACTTT
NA	TRBV5-1	13	TRBJ2-5	NA	CASSFEGGETQYF	TGCGCCAGCAGCTTTGAGGGTGGGGAGACCCAGTACTTC
NA	TRBV7-2	14	TRBJ1-6	NA	CASSFNGGDSPLHF	TGTGCCAGCAGTTTTAATGGAGGGGACTCACCCCTCCACTTT
NA	TRBV20-1	13	TRBJ2-3	NA	CSASPPGTDTQYF	TGCAGTGCTAGTCCCCCGGGCACAGATACGCAGTATTTT
NA	TRBV5-1	14	TRBJ1-3	TRBD1	CASSVGQGTNTIYF	TGCGCCAGCAGCGTGGGACAGGGGACAAACACCATATATTTT
NA	TRBV7-9	13	TRBJ2-1	NA	CASSLALNNEQFF	TGTGCCAGCAGCTTAGCCTTAAACAATGAGCAGTTCTTC
NA	TRBV2	15	TRBJ2-5	TRBD2	CASSGGLAGKETQYF	TGTGCCAGCAGTGGGGGACTAGCGGGGAAAGAGACCCAGTACTTC
NA	TRBV30	13	TRBJ1-4	NA	CASLGGGHEKLFF	TGTGCCTCCCTGGGAGGGGGTCATGAAAAACTGTTTTTT
NA	TRBV27	13	TRBJ1-1	NA	CASSLSGTGRAFF	TGTGCCAGCAGTTTATCAGGCACAGGTCGAGCTTTCTTT
NA	TRBV9	15	TRBJ2-1	NA	CASSVAGALYNEQFF	TGTGCCAGCAGCGTAGCCGGAGCGCTCTACAATGAGCAGTTCTTC
NA	TRBV5-1	14	TRBJ2-7	NA	CASSPASQTGEQYF	TGCGCCAGCAGCCCTGCGTCCCAAACGGGGGAGCAGTACTTC
NA	TRBV2	13	TRBJ2-7	NA	CASSGLRGLEQYF	TGTGCCAGCAGCGGTTTAAGGGGCTTGGAGCAGTACTTC
NA	TRBV3-1/TRBV3-2	15	TRBJ2-5	TRBD1	CASSQWDRGQETQYF	TGTGCCAGCAGCCAGTGGGACAGGGGGCAAGAGACCCAGTACTTC
NA	TRBV6-6	14	TRBJ2-4	NA	CASSPPRAKNIQYF	TGTGCCAGCAGTCCCCCCCGAGCCAAAAACATTCAGTACTTC
NA	TRBV9	16	TRBJ2-7	TRBD2	CASSVYPAGGPGEQYF	TGTGCCAGCAGCGTATATCCAGCGGGAGGTCCCGGCGAGCAGTACTTC
NA	TRBV6-6	14	TRBJ1-6	TRBD1	CASTIGGGNSPLHF	TGTGCCAGCACCATAGGGGGCGGGAATTCACCCCTCCACTTT
NA	TRBV7-9	13	TRBJ1-3	TRBD1	CASGGQAGNTIYF	TGTGCCAGCGGTGGACAGGCTGGGAACACCATATATTTT
NA	TRBV23-1	15	TRBJ1-3	TRBD1	CASSPRTGERNTIYF	TGCGCCAGCAGTCCGAGGACAGGCGAGAGAAACACCATATATTTT
few	TRBV5-1	15	TRBJ2-2	NA	CASSLELAGTGELFF	TGCGCCAGCAGCTTGGAGTTAGCTGGCACCGGGGAGCTGTTTTTT
few	TRBV7-6	14	TRBJ1-5	NA	CASTQGFGNQPQHF	TGTGCCAGCACCCAGGGTTTCGGCAACCAGCCCCAGCATTTT
NA	TRBV24-1	15	TRBJ2-2	NA	CATSDARRATGELFF	TGTGCCACCAGTGATGCCCGGAGGGCTACCGGGGAGCTGTTTTTT
NA	TRBV5-6	13	TRBJ1-5	NA	CASSLGRDQPQHF	TGTGCCAGCAGCTTGGGCAGGGATCAGCCCCAGCATTTT
once	TRBV7-3	13	TRBJ1-1	NA	CASSLQGIAEAFF	TGTGCCAGCAGCTTACAGGGGATTGCTGAAGCTTTCTTT
NA	TRBV28	15	TRBJ1-2	TRBD1	CASSLGTGTNYGYTF	TGTGCCAGCAGTTTAGGGACAGGGACTAACTATGGCTACACCTTC
NA	TRBV7-8	15	TRBJ2-7	TRBD2	CASSPAGTNSLQQYF	TGTGCCAGCAGCCCGGCCGGGACTAACTCTCTCCAGCAGTACTTC
NA	TRBV6-1	18	TRBJ1-6	TRBD1	CASSEMTGLSSYNSPLHF	TGTGCCAGCAGTGAGATGACAGGGCTTAGCTCCTATAATTCACCCCTCCACTTT
NA	TRBV28	16	TRBJ1-5	TRBD1	CASSRVEGAGNQPQHF	TGTGCCAGCAGTCGTGTTGAGGGGGCTGGCAATCAGCCCCAGCATTTT
NA	TRBV7-2	14	TRBJ2-2	NA	CASSLTGEAGELFF	TGTGCCAGCAGCCTCACGGGGGAGGCCGGGGAGCTGTTTTTT
few	TRBV28	15	TRBJ2-2	NA	CASSGGGLSTGELFF	TGTGCCAGCAGTGGAGGCGGATTATCCACCGGGGAGCTGTTTTTT
NA	TRBV9	13	TRBJ2-7	NA	CASSVVVGGEQYF	TGTGCCAGCAGCGTAGTGGTTGGAGGCGAGCAGTACTTC
NA	TRBV5-1	16	TRBJ2-3	TRBD1	CASSPGTGGVPDTQYF	TGCGCCAGCAGCCCTGGGACAGGGGGAGTCCCAGATACGCAGTATTTT
NA	TRBV19	15	TRBJ1-1	NA	CASSPTTGAYGRAFF	TGTGCCAGTAGTCCGACGACAGGTGCTTACGGGAGGGCTTTCTTT
NA	TRBV19	17	TRBJ1-3	NA	CASSQDSESLSGNTIYF	TGTGCCAGTAGTCAAGATTCGGAGAGTCTATCTGGAAACACCATATATTTT
NA	TRBV10-3	15	TRBJ2-5	TRBD1	CAIRRDRDVQETQYF	TGTGCCATCAGGAGGGACAGGGACGTACAAGAGACCCAGTACTTC
NA	TRBV12-2	15	TRBJ1-4	NA	CASRFSPGCDGKLFF	TGTGCAAGTCGCTTCTCTCCAGGGTGTGATGGAAAACTGTTTTTT
NA	TRBV29-1	12	TRBJ1-2	NA	CSVEQDYYGYTF	TGCAGCGTAGAACAGGACTACTATGGCTACACCTTC
once	TRBV9	15	TRBJ2-1	TRBD2	CASSGTSGGGNEQFF	TGTGCCAGCAGCGGAACTAGCGGGGGGGGAAATGAGCAGTTCTTC
NA	TRBV5-4	16	TRBJ2-5	TRBD2	CASSLGLAGGGETQYF	TGTGCCAGCAGCCTGGGACTAGCGGGAGGGGGAGAGACCCAGTACTTC
NA	TRBV7-8	15	TRBJ1-1	NA	CASSRQTQSYGEAFF	TGTGCCAGCAGCCGCCAGACACAGAGTTACGGTGAAGCTTTCTTT
NA	TRBV5-1	14	TRBJ1-1	TRBD1	CASSFSGGPTEAFF	TGCGCCAGCAGTTTTTCAGGGGGCCCCACTGAAGCTTTCTTT
NA	TRBV18	15	TRBJ1-5	NA	CASSPAAYSNQPQHF	TGTGCCAGCTCACCAGCGGCATATAGCAATCAGCCCCAGCATTTT
once	TRBV2	13	TRBJ1-5	NA	CASRGQINQPQHF	TGTGCCAGCAGGGGGCAGATCAATCAGCCCCAGCATTTT
NA	TRBV7-9	15	TRBJ1-1	NA	CASSLVFDGRGEAFF	TGTGCCAGCAGCTTAGTTTTCGATGGCAGGGGCGAAGCTTTCTTT
NA	TRBV5-5	12	TRBJ1-2	NA	CASSSQNYGYTF	TGTGCCAGCAGCTCACAGAACTATGGCTACACCTTC
NA	TRBV18	14	TRBJ2-7	NA	CASSPPLSSYEQYF	TGTGCCAGCTCACCACCGTTGAGCTCCTACGAGCAGTACTTC
NA	TRBV5-4	15	TRBJ2-1	TRBD2	CASSPSGKWDNEQFF	TGTGCCAGCAGCCCTAGCGGGAAGTGGGACAATGAGCAGTTCTTC
NA	TRBV7-9	14	TRBJ2-5	NA	CASSFTNAGETQYF	TGTGCCAGCAGCTTTACAAACGCAGGGGAGACCCAGTACTTC
NA	TRBV6-5	15	TRBJ2-7	TRBD2	CASSLGTSGSYEQYF	TGTGCCAGCAGTTTGGGGACTAGCGGGAGTTACGAGCAGTACTTC
NA	TRBV15	19	TRBJ2-1	TRBD2	CATSRVRTSGQGDYNEQFF	TGTGCCACCAGCAGAGTGAGGACTAGCGGCCAAGGGGACTACAATGAGCAGTTCTTC
NA	TRBV6-5	15	TRBJ2-1	TRBD2	CASDFTSGGYNEQFF	TGTGCCAGCGACTTTACTAGCGGGGGGTACAATGAGCAGTTCTTC
NA	TRBV18	17	TRBJ1-4	TRBD1	CASSPPGQKATNEKLFF	TGTGCCAGCTCACCCCCGGGACAGAAAGCAACTAATGAAAAACTGTTTTTT
NA	TRBV6-1	15	TRBJ2-1	TRBD2	CASSGTSGSYNEQFF	TGTGCCAGCAGTGGTACTAGCGGTTCCTACAATGAGCAGTTCTTC
NA	TRBV5-1	14	TRBJ2-7	TRBD1	CASSLWGQGYEQYF	TGCGCCAGCAGCTTGTGGGGACAGGGCTACGAGCAGTACTTC
once	TRBV2	12	TRBJ2-7	NA	CASSAQDYEQYF	TGTGCCAGCAGTGCCCAGGACTACGAGCAGTACTTC
NA	TRBV27	14	TRBJ2-7	TRBD2	CASQIAGGLYEQYF	TGTGCCAGCCAGATAGCGGGAGGGCTCTACGAGCAGTACTTC
NA	TRBV7-9	15	TRBJ2-5	TRBD2	CASSLTGTRGETQYF	TGTGCCAGCAGCTTAACCGGGACTAGGGGAGAGACCCAGTACTTC
NA	TRBV28	15	TRBJ1-2	NA	CASSEPGTGNYGYTF	TGTGCCAGCAGCGAGCCGGGCACAGGAAACTATGGCTACACCTTC
NA	TRBV18	16	TRBJ2-7	TRBD1	CASSQNSPGQLYEQYF	TGTGCCAGCTCGCAGAATTCGCCGGGACAGCTCTACGAGCAGTACTTC
NA	TRBV10-3	13	TRBJ1-1	NA	CAISGQHLFEAFF	TGTGCCATATCAGGACAGCACCTTTTTGAAGCTTTCTTT